What follows are 27 T cell receptor beta chains derived from one specimen sequenced in a study of vaccination and CD4 T cells after COVID-19. The antigens for these receptors are not known. Treatment denoted: roughly 11-day PBMC culture with coronavirus spike peptide pools or control peptides (ViraFEST assay). CD4+ T cells that had been cultured provided DNA sequenced with the Oncomine TCR Beta short-read assay. TCRdb re-derived calls from the PCR reads in MiXCR, one entry per CDR3 protein. The sample holds just under 20,000 distinct CDR3 sequences, roughly 40% seen once. Sample: CD4+ T cells from blood, cultured in vitro, taken after SARS-CoV-2 vaccination. These receptors originate from a human donor who had recovered from COVID-19.

Judged by abundance, this clonotype is medium-sized (0.01 to 0.1%). V usage is TRBV6-2 or TRBV6-3 and J usage is TRBJ2-6, with D possibly being TRBD1 or TRBD2 (6 bases each). Germline assignment: CDR1 MNHEY and CDR2 SVGEGT. Trimming removed 2 bases from V and 0 bases from J, with 11 bases in between. The CDR3 is made up of 17 amino acids. As DNA, the CDR3 is TGTGCCAGCAGTTACCCCAGGGGAGGCTCTGGGGCCAACGTCCTGACTTTC. It codes for CASSYPRGGSGANVLTF.

The chain joins TRBV24-1 to TRBJ2-6; maybe TRBD1 (5 bases). From germline, CDR1 is KGHDR and CDR2 SFDVKD. The CDR3 consists of 19 residues. Trimming cost V 4 bases and J 0 bases, with 18 bases left between them. The CDR3 loop is CATSDRPKGVNSGANVLTF. CDR3 sequence (DNA): TGTGCCACCAGTGACAGACCCAAAGGGGTGAACTCTGGGGCCAACGTCCTGACTTTC.

This clonotype is medium-sized (0.01 to 0.1%). The rearrangement uses TRBV6-1 and TRBJ1-2; D unclear. CDR3 length equals 12 residues. V lost 5 bases and J 4 bases, leaving 8 bases between the germline ends. The germline gives CDR1 MNHNS, CDR2 SASEGT. The CDR3 region is CASSTGIYGYTF. As DNA, the CDR3 is TGTGCCAGCAGTACCGGGATCTATGGCTACACCTTC.

The sample holds a few counts of this clonotype. The rearrangement links TRBV7-2 to TRBJ1-1; D is possibly TRBD1 (5 bases). Germline-derived CDR1 and CDR2 are SGHTA and FQGNSA. The CDR3 is 15 amino acids. V was shortened by 5 bases and J by 4 bases, with 17 bases between the two germline ends. CDR3 loop: CASSPGGGGGTEAFF. CDR3 DNA: TGTGCCAGCAGCCCCGGTGGTGGGGGGGGCACTGAAGCTTTCTTT.

This chain joins TRBV6-1 and TRBJ1-2; D might be TRBD1 (6 bases). V dropped 6 bases and J dropped 7 bases, with 21 bases sitting between them. Germline assignment: CDR1 MNHNS and CDR2 SASEGT. This CDR3 is 15 amino acids long. DNA of the CDR3: TGTGCCAGCAGCCACCCGGGATGGGGGGCCCTTGGCTACACCTTC. Protein sequence: CASSHPGWGALGYTF.

This chain uses TRBV12-3 or TRBV12-4 with TRBJ2-1; D gene ambiguous. The CDR3 spans 13 residues. V lost 2 bases, J lost 5 bases, and 7 bases lay in between. The CDR3 here is CASSLRPDNEQFF. In DNA, the CDR3 is TGTGCCAGCAGTTTAAGACCTGACAATGAGCAGTTCTTC.

This clonotype was found a few times. The rearrangement links TRBV27 to TRBJ1-6, with D perhaps TRBD1 (5 bases). The CDR3 extends over 15 amino acids. The V gene lost 4 bases and the J gene lost 3 bases, with 10 bases spanning the gap. Germline-derived CDR1 and CDR2 are MNHEY and SMNVEV (reference sequence). The CDR3 loop reads CASSSGLSYNSPLHF. DNA of the CDR3: TGTGCCAGCAGTTCGGGACTCAGCTATAATTCACCCCTCCACTTT.

This clonotype was seen a handful of times. As DNA, the CDR3 is TGTGCCAGCAGCGTAGGCACAGGGTCTGTGACCCAGTACTTC. Amino acid sequence: CASSVGTGSVTQYF. This chain uses TRBV9 with TRBJ2-5; D perhaps matches TRBD1 (6 bases). The CDR3 is made up of 14 amino acids. Germline-derived CDR1 and CDR2 are SGDLS and YYNGEE. V was trimmed by 0 bases and J by 7 bases, leaving 13 bases between them.

A few counts support this clonotype. This chain joins TRBV19 and TRBJ1-2; D possibly corresponds to TRBD1 (5 bases). Trimming cost V 4 bases and J 0 bases, with 12 bases left between them. Germline V gene data show CDR1 as LNHDA and CDR2 as SQIVND (reference sequence). CDR3 length: 15 residues. The CDR3 sequence is CASSTAGAANYGYTF. As DNA, the CDR3 is TGTGCCAGTAGTACCGCCGGGGCTGCTAACTATGGCTACACCTTC.

V gene TRBV20-1 combines with J gene TRBJ2-1; weak D call: TRBD2 (6 bases). The CDR3 spans 14 residues. CDR1 is DFQATT, CDR2 SNEGSKA, per germline (reference sequence). Trimming took off 2 bases at V and 2 bases at J, with 10 bases between the two ends. CDR3 loop: CSARTGVTYNEQFF. CDR3 DNA: TGCAGTGCTAGAACGGGGGTTACCTACAATGAGCAGTTCTTC.

This clonotype was recorded a few times. This chain connects TRBV19 to TRBJ1-5; possibly TRBD1 for D (5 bases). The CDR3 extends over 13 amino acids. Trimming stripped 4 bases from V and 6 bases from J, with 10 bases between. Germline V CDR1 and CDR2: LNHDA, SQIVND (reference sequence). The chain's CDR3 is CASSTGPGQPQHF. In DNA form, the CDR3 reads TGTGCCAGTAGTACAGGGCCCGGTCAGCCCCAGCATTTT.

This clonotype was picked up a small number of times. CDR3 in amino acids: CASSDWQTVQPQHF. In DNA, the CDR3 is TGTGCCAGCAGTGATTGGCAGACGGTTCAGCCCCAGCATTTT. The chain is built from TRBV6-1 and TRBJ1-5, with no clear D. V shed 3 bases and J shed 6 bases, with 12 bases lying between them. CDR1 and CDR2 from the germline V gene are MNHNS and SASEGT. This CDR3 region has 14 residues.

The J gene is TRBJ1-2, the V gene TRBV6-5; 7 bases are shared with TRBD1. Unmatched junction bases numbered 5, after V lost 2 bases and J lost 2 bases. Germline values: CDR1 MNHEY, CDR2 SVGAGI. This CDR3 comprises 15 residues. The CDR3, as DNA: TGTGCCAGCAGTTACCCCGGACAGGTGAACTATGGCTACACCTTC. Translation gives CASSYPGQVNYGYTF.

This sequence joins TRBV20-1 and TRBJ2-5, with 11 bases lining up with TRBD2. The CDR3 runs 19 residues. Looked up from germline, CDR1 is DFQATT and CDR2 is SNEGSKA (reference sequence). The ends lost 0 bases at V and 5 bases at J; junction bases unmatched: 17. Here the CDR3 reads CSAREPSGGFLSRMETQYF. The DNA of the CDR3 is TGCAGTGCTAGAGAACCTAGCGGGGGGTTTCTAAGTAGAATGGAGACCCAGTACTTC.

This clonotype was recorded a few times. The CDR3 protein is CASSLALAGVPDTQYF. Written as DNA, the CDR3 is TGTGCCAGCAGCTTAGCGCTCGCGGGAGTACCAGATACGCAGTATTTT. V gene TRBV7-8 combines with J gene TRBJ2-3; 7 bases align to TRBD2. V dropped 0 bases and J dropped 4; count of bases not matched to a gene: 7. The CDR3 contains 16 residues. The germline gives CDR1 SGHVS, CDR2 FQNEAQ.

The chain combines TRBV7-9 with TRBJ2-4, with 7 positions matching TRBD1. Trimming cost V 5 bases and J 1 base; bases outside gene matches: 8. Germline V gene sequence: CDR1 SEHNR, CDR2 FQNEAQ (reference sequence). This CDR3 spans 16 amino acids. The CDR3 DNA sequence: TGTGCCAGCAGCCGTACAGGGGCGTCGGCCAAAAACATTCAGTACTTC. Protein sequence: CASSRTGASAKNIQYF.

The V and J genes are TRBV19 and TRBJ2-3; D remains unclear. Between the trimmed V and J ends, which lost 2 bases and 3 bases, there was a span of 6 bases. Germline V gene sequence: CDR1 LNHDA, CDR2 SQIVND (reference sequence). The CDR3 runs to 13 residues. The CDR3 coding sequence is TGTGCCAGTAGTATAACCCCAACAGATACGCAGTATTTT. Protein: CASSITPTDTQYF.

The chain has TRBV19 and TRBJ2-6; D is unresolved. The CDR3 has 14 amino acids. Trimming removed 1 base at V and 4 bases at J, with 5 bases between. The germline gives CDR1 LNHDA, CDR2 SQIVND (reference sequence). CDR3 loop: CASSIGFGANVLTF. In DNA, the CDR3 is TGTGCCAGTAGTATAGGGTTCGGGGCCAACGTCCTGACTTTC. The full variable domain, with the rest looked up from reference TRBV19 and TRBJ2-6, is DGGITQSPKYLFRKEGQNVTLSCEQNLNHDAMYWYRQDPGQGLRLIYYSQIVNDFQKGDIAEGYSVSREKKESFPLTVTSAQKNPTAFYLCASSIGFGANVLTFGAGSRLTVL.

This chain joins TRBV6-5 and TRBJ2-5; D is possibly TRBD2 (6 bases). Germline CDR1 is MNHEY and CDR2 is SVGAGI. Trimming shortened V by 0 bases and J by 4 bases, and 9 bases separated the two germline ends. The CDR3 has 14 residues. The CDR3 reads CASSYSEGSETQYF. The CDR3 nucleotides read TGTGCCAGCAGTTACTCGGAGGGTTCAGAGACCCAGTACTTC.

The chain links TRBV19 to TRBJ2-7, with D uncertain. The V end was cut by 4 bases, the J end by 0 bases, with 10 bases between. The V gene's germline CDR1 is LNHDA and CDR2 SQIVND (reference sequence). This CDR3 has 14 amino acids. This CDR3 reads CASSKRTVSYEQYF. CDR3 nucleotide sequence: TGTGCCAGTAGTAAAAGGACGGTCTCCTACGAGCAGTACTTC.

This clonotype has just a few counts. This chain joins TRBV6-2 or TRBV6-3 and TRBJ2-7; D is perhaps TRBD2 (5 bases). CDR3 length: 11 amino acids. Trimming shortened V by 5 bases and J by 7 bases, and 9 bases separated the two germline ends. The germline V gene encodes CDR1 MNHEY and CDR2 SVGEGT. Here the CDR3 reads CASSDPGEQYF. CDR3 nucleotides: TGTGCCAGCAGTGATCCGGGGGAGCAGTACTTC.

The V and J genes are TRBV6-1 and TRBJ1-2; D perhaps matches TRBD1 (6 bases). Trimming left V 4 bases short and J 0 bases short, with 18 bases between. This CDR3 region has 17 residues. The germline V gene has CDR1 MNHNS and CDR2 SASEGT. This chain's CDR3 is CASSAPPGTHPNYGYTF. CDR3 DNA: TGTGCCAGCAGTGCACCCCCCGGGACACATCCTAACTATGGCTACACCTTC.

This clonotype was detected only a few times. V gene TRBV10-3 combines with J gene TRBJ1-5, with D perhaps TRBD1 (5 bases). Germline CDR1 and CDR2: ENHRY and SYGVKD. Between the trimmed V and J ends, which lost 3 bases and 6 bases, there was a span of 15 bases. This CDR3 is 15 amino acids long. The CDR3, as DNA: TGTGCCATCAGTGAAGTAAGGGGCGCGGGTCAGCCCCAGCATTTT. It codes for CAISEVRGAGQPQHF.

The chain employs TRBV18 and TRBJ1-2, with 7 bases identical to TRBD1. The germline CDR1 and CDR2 sequences are KGHSH and LQKENI. V gave up 4 bases and J gave up 1 base; unmatched junction bases: 6. This CDR3 has 15 residues. The CDR3 loop reads CASSLGTDINYGYTF. CDR3 coding DNA: TGTGCCAGCTCACTAGGGACAGACATTAACTATGGCTACACCTTC.

This chain links TRBV2 with TRBJ1-5; tentative D call: TRBD1 (5 bases). Trimming shortened V by 6 bases and J by 1 base, and 13 bases separated the two germline ends. CDR1 and CDR2 (germline): SNHLY, FYNNEI. The CDR3 has 15 amino acids. This CDR3 reads CASSTGTASNQPQHF. CDR3 nucleotide sequence: TGTGCCAGCAGCACCGGGACGGCCAGCAATCAGCCCCAGCATTTT.

The chain employs TRBV11-2 and TRBJ2-3, with 7 bases lining up with TRBD2. Germline loops: CDR1 SGHAT, CDR2 FQNNGV. This CDR3 is built from 15 residues. Germline trimming cut 0 bases from V and 1 base from J; bases unmatched to any gene: 1. Here the CDR3 DNA reads TGTGCCAGCAGCTTAGATCGGGGGGGCACAGATACGCAGTATTTT. It yields the protein CASSLDRGGTDTQYF.

This chain connects TRBV20-1 to TRBJ2-1, with 10 bases lining up with TRBD2. Germline values: CDR1 DFQATT, CDR2 SNEGSKA (reference sequence). With V trimmed by 1 base and J by 6 bases, 12 bases remained unmatched. The CDR3 is made up of 17 amino acids. The CDR3 bases are TGCAGTGCTAGAGTGGCTAGCGGGAGAGGGGGGCTCAATGAGCAGTTCTTC. It encodes CSARVASGRGGLNEQFF.